Listed below are T cell receptor beta chains from one sample, sequenced in a study of PD-1 blockade in classical Hodgkin lymphoma. Libraries were prepared by immunoSEQ multiplex PCR; TCRdb keeps only in-frame clonotypes and omits some of them. This table has some 150,000 clones, about 78% appearing once. This specimen was peripheral blood mononuclear cells (PBMCs), taken before the second cycle of nivolumab. The receptors were sampled from a human donor with classical Hodgkin lymphoma. Each CDR3 is given with its conserved first and last residue. The order of the fields is D gene, V gene, J gene, clone size, CDR3 DNA, CDR3 protein. The D gene is left open where the match is weak. Clone size is given for some rows only: seen once, a few or many times, or a class if the clone is expanded.

D: TRBD1
V: TRBV5-4
J: TRBJ2-1
size: .
DNA: TGTGCCAGCAGCACCGGGACAGGGGCCTACAATGAGCAGTTCTTC
CDR3: CASSTGTGAYNEQFF

D: .
V: TRBV6-1
J: TRBJ1-4
size: few
DNA: TGTGCCAGCAGCGACCGTGCAACTAATGAAAAACTGTTTTTT
CDR3: CASSDRATNEKLFF

D: TRBD2
V: TRBV5-1
J: TRBJ2-1
size: .
DNA: TGCGCCAGCAGCTTGGCCCCTAGCGGGAGCCACAATGAGCAGTTCTTC
CDR3: CASSLAPSGSHNEQFF

D: .
V: TRBV7-3
J: TRBJ1-1
size: many
DNA: TGTGCCAGCAGCTTAACCGGGGGGATGAACACTGAAGCTTTCTTT
CDR3: CASSLTGGMNTEAFF

D: TRBD2
V: TRBV7-2
J: TRBJ2-5
size: .
DNA: TGTGCCAGCAGCTTAGATGGGCAGGGGACTAGCGGCCAGCGGGGGCCCCAGTACTTC
CDR3: CASSLDGQGTSGQRGPQYF

D: .
V: TRBV14
J: TRBJ2-7
size: .
DNA: TGTGCCAGCAGCCAAGCCCGGGACCTCTCCTACGAGCAGTACTTC
CDR3: CASSQARDLSYEQYF

D: .
V: TRBV6-4
J: TRBJ2-2
size: once
DNA: TGTGCCAGCAGTGCCTCCCCAGGCACCGGGGAGCTGTTTTTT
CDR3: CASSASPGTGELFF

D: .
V: TRBV6-1
J: TRBJ2-7
size: .
DNA: TGTGCCAGCAGTGAAGAATCAGGTTACGAGCAGTACTTC
CDR3: CASSEESGYEQYF

D: TRBD1
V: TRBV19
J: TRBJ1-5
size: once
DNA: TGTGCCAGTAGTATTTGGAGGGGGCCGGGTAGCAATCAGCCCCAGCATTTT
CDR3: CASSIWRGPGSNQPQHF

D: .
V: TRBV19
J: TRBJ2-6
size: .
DNA: TGTGCCAGTAGTATAGGGCAGGGACTCACTGGGGCCAACGTCCTGACTTTC
CDR3: CASSIGQGLTGANVLTF

D: .
V: TRBV5-1
J: TRBJ1-5
size: many
DNA: TGCGCCAGCAGCAGAGGCGGGAGCAATCAGCCCCAGCATTTT
CDR3: CASSRGGSNQPQHF

D: .
V: TRBV6-5
J: TRBJ1-6
size: few
DNA: TGTGCCAGCAGGTACCCCCCAGGGGACTTCAATTCACCCCTCCACTTT
CDR3: CASRYPPGDFNSPLHF

D: .
V: TRBV5-1
J: TRBJ1-1
size: .
DNA: TGCGCCAGCAGCCCACTGCAGGGTAACACTGAAGCTTTCTTT
CDR3: CASSPLQGNTEAFF

D: TRBD2
V: TRBV4-2
J: TRBJ2-3
size: once
DNA: TGTGCCAGCAGCCAAGATCGGCGAACTAGCGTGATCCGGGATACGCAGTATTTT
CDR3: CASSQDRRTSVIRDTQYF

D: .
V: TRBV6-5
J: TRBJ2-2
size: .
DNA: TGTGCCAGCAGCGCCCACCCGAACACCGGGGAGCTGTTTTTT
CDR3: CASSAHPNTGELFF

D: .
V: TRBV19
J: TRBJ2-7
size: .
DNA: TGTGCCAGTAGTATTGAAGCTGGGCAGGCCTACGAGCAGTACTTC
CDR3: CASSIEAGQAYEQYF

D: .
V: TRBV11-3
J: TRBJ1-2
size: .
DNA: TGTGCCAGCAGCTTAGCGTTCAGGGGTGGGCCCAACTATGGCTACACCTTC
CDR3: CASSLAFRGGPNYGYTF

D: .
V: TRBV10-2
J: TRBJ2-7
size: .
DNA: TGCGCCAGCAGCACCGACAGCCTGTCCTACGAGCAGTACTTC
CDR3: CASSTDSLSYEQYF

D: TRBD1
V: TRBV5-4
J: TRBJ2-5
size: .
DNA: TGTGCCAGCAGCCAAGTAACCGGGACAGGGGAACAAGAGACCCAGTACTTC
CDR3: CASSQVTGTGEQETQYF

D: TRBD1
V: TRBV28
J: TRBJ2-7
size: .
DNA: TGTGCCAGCAGCCATGACAGGGTAACCATTTACGAGCAGTACTTC
CDR3: CASSHDRVTIYEQYF

D: TRBD1
V: TRBV6-5
J: TRBJ1-1
size: .
DNA: TGTGCCAGCAGTTACGGCGACAGGGAAGCTGAAGCTTTCTTT
CDR3: CASSYGDREAEAFF

D: .
V: TRBV5-5
J: TRBJ1-4
size: few
DNA: TGTGCCAGCAGCTTGGGTCTTATACAGGTTAATGAAAAACTGTTTTTT
CDR3: CASSLGLIQVNEKLFF

D: TRBD1
V: TRBV7-9
J: TRBJ2-7
size: few
DNA: TGTGCCAGCAGCTTATCTCTGGGACAGGGGTCCTACGAGCAGTACTTC
CDR3: CASSLSLGQGSYEQYF

D: TRBD2
V: TRBV18
J: TRBJ2-1
size: .
DNA: TGTGCCAGCTCACCGGTTCTAGCGGGGGCGGATGAGCAGTTCTTC
CDR3: CASSPVLAGADEQFF

D: TRBD2
V: TRBV11-2
J: TRBJ2-7
size: once
DNA: TGTGCCAGCAGCTTATACGTTAGCGGGAACGAGCAGTACTTC
CDR3: CASSLYVSGNEQYF

D: TRBD1
V: TRBV7-9
J: TRBJ1-5
size: .
DNA: TGTGCTTCGGGAGGGGGCACTCAGCCCCAGCATTTT
CDR3: CASGGGTQPQHF

D: TRBD1
V: TRBV6-1
J: TRBJ2-2
size: .
DNA: TGTGCCAGCAGGTGGGACAGGGATAGTACCGGGGAGCTGTTTTTT
CDR3: CASRWDRDSTGELFF

D: TRBD1
V: TRBV6-5
J: TRBJ2-7
size: .
DNA: TGTGCCAGCAGTACACGACAGGGGATGGCCTACGAGCAGTACTTC
CDR3: CASSTRQGMAYEQYF

D: .
V: TRBV4-1
J: TRBJ2-1
size: many
DNA: TGCGCCAGCAGCCCTCTTTCCGACGATGAGCAGTTCTTC
CDR3: CASSPLSDDEQFF

D: .
V: TRBV10-3
J: TRBJ2-7
size: .
DNA: TGTGCCATCAGCAAATCGATCTACGAGCAGTACTTC
CDR3: CAISKSIYEQYF

D: TRBD2
V: TRBV7-9
J: TRBJ2-7
size: .
DNA: TGTGCCAGCAGCTTGGGAGGGCGCCCCATCTACGAGCAGTACTTC
CDR3: CASSLGGRPIYEQYF

D: TRBD1
V: TRBV4-3
J: TRBJ2-3
size: many
DNA: TGCGCCAGCAGCCAGGACTCAGGGGGCGGCCCAGATACGCAGTATTTT
CDR3: CASSQDSGGGPDTQYF

D: .
V: TRBV21-1
J: TRBJ2-7
size: .
DNA: TGTGCCAGCAGCAGTGACAAGGGGGGCCTAGGGTGTTTC
CDR3: CASSSDKGGLGCF

D: .
V: TRBV28
J: TRBJ2-7
size: few
DNA: TGTGCCAGCAGTCCCCGACAGGCTGAACAGTACTTC
CDR3: CASSPRQAEQYF

D: .
V: TRBV10-1
J: TRBJ2-1
size: .
DNA: TGCGCCAGCAGGGGTCTCGGGAAGGCTAAGTTATTAAACTCCTACAATGAGCAGTTCTTC
CDR3: CASRGLGKAKLLNSYNEQFF

D: .
V: TRBV29-1
J: TRBJ1-1
size: .
DNA: TGCAGCGCTACCTCCCCCGGACCGTACACTGAAGCTTTCTTT
CDR3: CSATSPGPYTEAFF

D: .
V: TRBV7-9
J: TRBJ1-2
size: few
DNA: TGTGCCAGCAGCCCTAACAGCTATGGCTACACCTTC
CDR3: CASSPNSYGYTF

D: .
V: TRBV5-6
J: TRBJ2-3
size: .
DNA: TGTGCCAGCAGCTTGTCTAGCACAGATACGCAGTATTTT
CDR3: CASSLSSTDTQYF

D: .
V: TRBV7-9
J: TRBJ2-2
size: .
DNA: TGTGCCAGCAGCAATCGGGAGTTCACCGGGGAGCTGTTTTTT
CDR3: CASSNREFTGELFF

D: .
V: TRBV4-1
J: TRBJ2-6
size: .
DNA: TGCGCCAGCAGCCAAGTGGGCAGGGCTAGGGTTGGGGCCAACGTCCTGACTTTC
CDR3: CASSQVGRARVGANVLTF